This TCR beta chain was sequenced in a study of cytomegalovirus exposure and HLA in healthy donors. A word on this clone: What it recognizes is unknown.

Findings and limits, study-wide: Rarity marked most TCR sequences, yet some public TCRs occurred in many donors. Reported results showed that the classifier diagnosed cytomegalovirus status with high specificity and sensitivity. A list of about 160 TCR beta chains associated with cytomegalovirus was given.

The data were produced by immunoSEQ multiplex PCR, yet TCRdb's version contains in-frame clones alone and is incomplete. The profile covers 95,000 to 150,000 clones, with 90% to 97% appearing a single time and about 1.7% taken by the ten largest. A roughly 120-subject validation cohort, separate from the roughly 700-subject first cohort, supplied the donors. V was clipped by 3 bases and J by 6 bases, with 14 bases between them. The germline V gene encodes CDR1 LNHNV and CDR2 YYDKDF (reference sequence). The length of the CDR3 is 14 residues. This receptor was identified in a man aged 18 to 29 in good health and CMV-seronegative. J is TRBJ1-2 and V is TRBV15; D not certain. Sequenced sample: PBMCs. This chain's CDR3 is CATSSPFAGDGYTF. CDR3 bases: TGTGCCACCAGCAGTCCCTTCGCCGGGGATGGCTACACCTTC.